A single sample is the source of the 8 T cell receptor beta chains below, sequenced in a study of response to subunit inactivated influenza vaccine. One entry per CDR3 protein results from TCRdb running MiXCR on the RT-PCR reads. This table holds fewer than 750,000 distinct CDR3 sequences, 12% to 15% found once. Material: PBMCs from blood, obtained about 11 days after vaccination. These receptors originate from a man over 45 who received an inactivated influenza vaccine.

A few counts support this clonotype. The rearrangement links TRBV5-1 to TRBJ2-7, with D maybe TRBD2 (5 bases). The germline gives CDR1 SGHRS, CDR2 YFSETQ. This CDR3 has 14 amino acids. Trimming stripped 2 bases from V and 2 bases from J, with 11 bases between. The DNA for the CDR3 is TGCGCCAGCAGCTTTTGGACTGGCCCCTACGAGCAGTACTTC. Translation: CASSFWTGPYEQYF.

This clonotype was seen a handful of times. V and J are TRBV23-1 and TRBJ2-2, with TRBD1 as a possible D gene (5 bases). TRBV23-1 carries the ORF label, with uncertain function. CDR3 length: 15 residues. Trimming took 7 bases from V and 4 from J, leaving 16 bases between them. CDR3 DNA sequence: TGCGCCAGCATGTGTGACAGCACTTTCACCGGGGAGCTGTTTTTT. This sequence encodes CASMCDSTFTGELFF.

The CDR3 DNA reads TGCGCCAGCAGCTTCGACGGAAGCTCTGGGGCCAACGTCCTGACTTTC. It codes for CASSFDGSSGANVLTF. The chain is built from TRBV5-1 and TRBJ2-6; D not resolved. Looked up from germline, CDR1 is SGHRS and CDR2 is YFSETQ. Deletions cut 2 bases from V and 0 bases from J, with 9 bases between. The CDR3 contains 16 residues.

The rearrangement uses TRBV27 and TRBJ2-7, with D possibly called TRBD1 or TRBD2 (6 bases each). CDR3 length equals 16 residues. Germline loops: CDR1 MNHEY, CDR2 SMNVEV (reference sequence). V was shortened by 3 bases and J by 3 bases, with 18 bases between the two germline ends. The DNA for the CDR3 is TGTGCCAGCAGTTTCTTGATCGGGGCGGGACACTACGAGCAGTACTTC. As protein: CASSFLIGAGHYEQYF.

CDR3 DNA: TGTGCCACCAGACTAGCGCCAAAGAGGATTGAGCAGTTCTTC. Protein sequence: CATRLAPKRIEQFF. The rearrangement uses TRBV28 and TRBJ2-1; 8 bases match TRBD2. The CDR3 runs to 14 residues. Germline lookup yields CDR1 MDHEN and CDR2 SYDVKM. Germline trimming cut 10 bases from V and 9 bases from J; bases unmatched to any gene: 14. Full variable domain (remainder filled in from reference TRBV28 and TRBJ2-1): DVKVTQSSRYLVKRTGEKVFLECVQDMDHENMFWYRQDPGLGLRLIYFSYDVKMKEKGDIPEGYSVSREKKERFSLILESASTNQTSMYLCATRLAPKRIEQFFGPGTRLTVL.

CDR3 DNA: TGTGCCAGCAGCCAAGATCTAGTGTCCTACAATGAGCAGTTCTTC. Its translation: CASSQDLVSYNEQFF. This chain joins TRBV4-2 and TRBJ2-1; D gene ambiguous. This CDR3 comprises 15 residues. Germline CDR1 LGHNA, CDR2 YNFKEQ. The ends were cut back, 0 bases at V and 1 base at J, with 7 bases in the middle.

The table lists this clonotype with many counts. The V call is TRBV12-3 or TRBV12-4, the J call TRBJ1-2; D remains ambiguous. With 5 bases removed from V and 7 bases from J, the gap between germline ends came to 11 bases. The CDR3 covers 12 residues. The CDR3 DNA is TGTGCCAGCAGTCCCCGGGGTGGTGGCTACACCTTC. It specifies CASSPRGGGYTF.

This clonotype turned up a few times. The chain is built from TRBV6-2 or TRBV6-3 and TRBJ2-7; the D gene is possibly TRBD1 (6 bases). Germline V CDR1 and CDR2: MNHEY, SVGEGT. Trimming shortened V by 7 bases and J by 2 bases, and 24 bases separated the two germline ends. CDR3 size: 17 residues. The CDR3 reads CASNARRTGHQTYEQYF. CDR3 bases: TGTGCCAGCAACGCGCGGCGAACGGGACACCAGACCTACGAGCAGTACTTC.